The text below deals with one TCR beta chain. Its antigen is undetermined. The CDR3 consists of 16 residues. Germline CDR1 and CDR2: MNHEY and SVGAGI. Deletions cut 2 bases from V and 1 base from J, with 11 bases between. These data originate in a study of T cells in localized non-small cell lung cancer. Findings of the study overall: Adjacent lung had a median roughly 58 of the 100 largest tumor clones.

The method was immunoSEQ multiplex PCR; TCRdb's version includes in-frame clones alone and lacks a portion of them. The sample yields some 41,000 clones, more than 85% seen once. The clonotype originates from a woman aged 40-69 years with stage II lung adenocarcinoma. The source was PBMCs, collected before any cancer treatment. V and J are TRBV6-5 and TRBJ1-4; TRBD1 is a possible D gene (5 bases). CDR3 protein: CASSYQVDRTNEKLFF. CDR3 nucleotide sequence: TGTGCCAGCAGTTACCAAGTAGACAGAACTAATGAAAAACTGTTTTTT.